This T cell receptor (beta chain) emerged from a study of beta chain features in type 1 diabetes. Whole-study results and caveats: Among patients with Type 1 diabetes, TCRB CDR3s were moderately but significantly shorter in every one of the four CD4+ subsets.

Every isolated RNA sample was fully reverse transcribed, so sequencing captured expressed TCRB transcripts. Clones were read by immunoSEQ multiplex PCR, and TCRdb kept only the in-frame ones, dropping some. The sample records 640,000 or so clones, over 12% being singletons. The CDR3 totals 15 residues. The germline V gene has CDR1 SQVTM and CDR2 ANQGSEA. The V and J ends lost 4 bases and 0 bases respectively, with 15 bases between them. With respect to this clone: Its target is not known.

Sequencing was carried out using naive CD4+ T cells from blood. The rearrangement joins TRBV29-1 to TRBJ1-1; D might be TRBD1 (6 bases). The TCR comes from a man younger than 30 with type 1 diabetes. CDR3 nucleotides: TGCAGCGTTGGACAGAGGACAGAAATGAACACTGAAGCTTTCTTT. Translating gives CSVGQRTEMNTEAFF.